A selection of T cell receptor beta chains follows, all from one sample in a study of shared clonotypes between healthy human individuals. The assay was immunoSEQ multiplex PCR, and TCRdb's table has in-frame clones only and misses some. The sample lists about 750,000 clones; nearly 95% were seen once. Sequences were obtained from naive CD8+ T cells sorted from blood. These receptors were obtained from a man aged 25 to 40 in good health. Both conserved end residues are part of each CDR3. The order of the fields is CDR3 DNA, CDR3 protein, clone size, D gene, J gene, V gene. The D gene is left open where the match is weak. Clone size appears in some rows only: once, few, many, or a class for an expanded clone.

DNA: TGTGCCAGCAGTCCCGGGACCAAGCAGTATTTT; CDR3: CASSPGTKQYF; size: NA; D: NA; J: TRBJ2-3; V: TRBV6-6
DNA: TGCAGCGCGGGGCGGGAGGGTTCCTACAATGAGCAGTTCTTC; CDR3: CSAGREGSYNEQFF; size: NA; D: TRBD2; J: TRBJ2-1; V: TRBV29-1
DNA: TGTGCCAGCAGTTTTGCGTATACAGGCTCTGAGGAGACCCAGTACTTC; CDR3: CASSFAYTGSEETQYF; size: NA; D: NA; J: TRBJ2-5; V: TRBV28
DNA: TGCGCCAGCAGCCAAGTGGGACAGGGATACTATGGCTACACCTTC; CDR3: CASSQVGQGYYGYTF; size: NA; D: TRBD1; J: TRBJ1-2; V: TRBV4-3
DNA: TGTGCCAGCAGCTTAGACCTGGCAGGGCTGAATGAGCAGTTCTTC; CDR3: CASSLDLAGLNEQFF; size: NA; D: NA; J: TRBJ2-1; V: TRBV13
DNA: TGTGCCAGCAGCCAAAACGCGGACCTCCGATACACTGAAGCTTTCTTT; CDR3: CASSQNADLRYTEAFF; size: NA; D: NA; J: TRBJ1-1; V: TRBV14
DNA: TGTGCCAGCAGCGCGGAGGGAAGCGGTCAGCCCCAGCATTTT; CDR3: CASSAEGSGQPQHF; size: NA; D: NA; J: TRBJ1-5; V: TRBV14
DNA: TGTGCCAGCAGTCTACTCGGGACAGGGGGCCTTACAGATACGCAGTATTTT; CDR3: CASSLLGTGGLTDTQYF; size: NA; D: TRBD1; J: TRBJ2-3; V: TRBV27
DNA: TGTGCCAGCACCCAAGGTGCACGGGAGGAACCAAAGGGACTACTCACAGATACGCAGTATTTT; CDR3: CASTQGAREEPKGLLTDTQYF; size: NA; D: TRBD2; J: TRBJ2-3; V: TRBV14
DNA: TGTGCCAGCAGCCGTTCCCTGTCCAACAATGAGCAGTTCTTC; CDR3: CASSRSLSNNEQFF; size: NA; D: NA; J: TRBJ2-1; V: TRBV28
DNA: TGCAGCGTTGAGGAGACAGGGGAGGGAGCTTTCTTT; CDR3: CSVEETGEGAFF; size: NA; D: TRBD1; J: TRBJ1-1; V: TRBV29-1
DNA: TGTGCCAGCAGCGCAAATAGGGGGGGACTAGCGGGAGCCGATGAGCAGTTCTTC; CDR3: CASSANRGGLAGADEQFF; size: NA; D: TRBD2; J: TRBJ2-1; V: TRBV11-3
DNA: TGTGCCAGCAGCTTAGCCGTCACTGAGCAGTACTTC; CDR3: CASSLAVTEQYF; size: NA; D: NA; J: TRBJ2-7; V: TRBV13
DNA: TGTGCCAGCAGCCCAAGGGACCTCAGCAGGGAGACCCAGTACTTC; CDR3: CASSPRDLSRETQYF; size: NA; D: NA; J: TRBJ2-5; V: TRBV7-9
DNA: TGCAGCGCCCCTAGCGGGAGTAAAACTGGGGAGCTGTTTTTT; CDR3: CSAPSGSKTGELFF; size: once; D: TRBD2; J: TRBJ2-2; V: TRBV29-1
DNA: TGCAGCGTTCGTCCCGGGACGCTTGGCTACACCTTC; CDR3: CSVRPGTLGYTF; size: once; D: NA; J: TRBJ1-2; V: TRBV29-1
DNA: TGCGCCAGCAGTGACAGGGGAGTCTCTACTAGCTCCTCCTACGAGCAGTACTTC; CDR3: CASSDRGVSTSSSYEQYF; size: once; D: TRBD1; J: TRBJ2-7; V: TRBV4-1
DNA: TGCGCCAGCAGCCGGGGACTAGCGGCCAACTCCTACGAGCAGTACTTC; CDR3: CASSRGLAANSYEQYF; size: NA; D: TRBD2; J: TRBJ2-7; V: TRBV4-1
DNA: TGTGCCAGCAGCCCCGACAGGTTCAATCAGCCCCAGCATTTT; CDR3: CASSPDRFNQPQHF; size: NA; D: NA; J: TRBJ1-5; V: TRBV11-2
DNA: TGTGCCAGCAGCTTAACCCCCTACGAGCAGTACTTC; CDR3: CASSLTPYEQYF; size: NA; D: NA; J: TRBJ2-7; V: TRBV7-9
DNA: TGTGCCAGCAGCTTATCATATGCCGTTGAGCAGTTCTTC; CDR3: CASSLSYAVEQFF; size: NA; D: NA; J: TRBJ2-1; V: TRBV7-2
DNA: TGTGCCAGCAGCGTAGGTTCTAGCAACATTGAGCAGTTCTTC; CDR3: CASSVGSSNIEQFF; size: NA; D: NA; J: TRBJ2-1; V: TRBV9
DNA: TGCAGCGTTTTCCGGGACAGGGGGCTGAACACTGAAGCTTTCTTT; CDR3: CSVFRDRGLNTEAFF; size: NA; D: TRBD1; J: TRBJ1-1; V: TRBV29-1
DNA: TGTGCCAGCAGCGCCCATCCGGGGGCTGGGGAGCAGTACTTC; CDR3: CASSAHPGAGEQYF; size: few; D: NA; J: TRBJ2-7; V: TRBV5-6
DNA: TGTGCCAGCAGGGGGGCCCCGGGAGACTCTGGAAACACCATATATTTT; CDR3: CASRGAPGDSGNTIYF; size: NA; D: NA; J: TRBJ1-3; V: TRBV6-6
DNA: TGTGCCAGCAGTTTTGAGGGGGGTAGCGGAAACTACGAGCAGTACTTC; CDR3: CASSFEGGSGNYEQYF; size: NA; D: NA; J: TRBJ2-7; V: TRBV28
DNA: TGTGCCAGCAGCTTAGTGGGACCCCATGGGTCTGGGGCCAACGTCCTGACTTTC; CDR3: CASSLVGPHGSGANVLTF; size: NA; D: NA; J: TRBJ2-6; V: TRBV7-2
DNA: TGTGCCAGACAGGTTATTCCGAATGAAAAACTGTTTTTT; CDR3: CARQVIPNEKLFF; size: NA; D: NA; J: TRBJ1-4; V: TRBV7-8
DNA: TGTGCCAGCACCCCATCGGGGGAGCCTAATCACAATGAGCAGTTCTTC; CDR3: CASTPSGEPNHNEQFF; size: NA; D: NA; J: TRBJ2-1; V: TRBV9
DNA: TGTGCCAGCAGCTTACAATACAGGGACGACGAGCAGTACTTC; CDR3: CASSLQYRDDEQYF; size: NA; D: NA; J: TRBJ2-7; V: TRBV11-2
DNA: TGCGCCAGCAGCGAGGTGACTAGCGGGTTCACAGATACGCAGTATTTT; CDR3: CASSEVTSGFTDTQYF; size: NA; D: TRBD2; J: TRBJ2-3; V: TRBV5-1
DNA: TGTGCCTGGAGTGTCGCAGGCAATCAGCCCCAGCATTTT; CDR3: CAWSVAGNQPQHF; size: NA; D: NA; J: TRBJ1-5; V: TRBV30
DNA: TGTGCCAGCAGCTCGACCCCGTCCACTGAAGCTTTCTTT; CDR3: CASSSTPSTEAFF; size: NA; D: NA; J: TRBJ1-1; V: TRBV7-9
DNA: TGCGCCAGCAGTGAGAAAGCAAACTACGAGCAGTACTTC; CDR3: CASSEKANYEQYF; size: once; D: NA; J: TRBJ2-7; V: TRBV10-1
DNA: TGTGCCAGCAGCCTAGTTGGAGGGAGGGCCCAACCCTCTCCGTTCTTC; CDR3: CASSLVGGRAQPSPFF; size: NA; D: TRBD2; J: TRBJ2-1; V: TRBV11-2
DNA: TGTGCCAGCAGCTCACACGGGACAGGATCCTACGAGCAGTACTTC; CDR3: CASSSHGTGSYEQYF; size: NA; D: TRBD1; J: TRBJ2-7; V: TRBV7-9
DNA: TGCGCCAGCAGCCAAGATCTCCCGGGCCTGAACACTGAAGCTTTCTTT; CDR3: CASSQDLPGLNTEAFF; size: once; D: NA; J: TRBJ1-1; V: TRBV4-1
DNA: TGTGCCAGTAGCAGGTTGGGGGGACTCACAGATACGCAGTATTTT; CDR3: CASSRLGGLTDTQYF; size: NA; D: NA; J: TRBJ2-3; V: TRBV19
DNA: TGTGCCAGCAGCCCCTCAGGGAATCAGCCCCAGCATTTT; CDR3: CASSPSGNQPQHF; size: NA; D: NA; J: TRBJ1-5; V: TRBV7-9